Sequencing of this T cell receptor beta chain was carried out in a study of blood T cell repertoires in COVID-19. V lost 4 bases to trimming and J lost 0 bases, with 7 bases between them. CDR1 and CDR2 (germline): SGHKS, YYEKEE (reference sequence). The CDR3 is 14 amino acids. Sequencing was performed with immunoSEQ multiplex PCR; in TCRdb, only in-frame clones are kept and a portion is missing. The sample comprises about 82,000 clones, 75% to 85% of which are singletons, and about 12% rests with the top ten. Source material: peripheral blood. The chain couples TRBV5-5 to TRBJ1-4, with a possible D match to TRBD1 (6 bases). The TCR was taken from a woman between 40 and 50 years old with active or convalescent COVID-19. This CDR3 is CASSGTTTNEKLFF. The CDR3, as DNA: TGTGCCAGCAGCGGGACAACAACTAATGAAAAACTGTTTTTT. Combining the CDR3 with reference TRBV5-5 and TRBJ1-4 gives the whole variable domain DAGVTQSPTHLIKTRGQQVTLRCSPISGHKSVSWYQQVLGQGPQFIFQYYEKEERGRGNFPDRFSARQFPNYSSELNVNALLLGDSALYLCASSGTTTNEKLFFGSGTQLSVL.